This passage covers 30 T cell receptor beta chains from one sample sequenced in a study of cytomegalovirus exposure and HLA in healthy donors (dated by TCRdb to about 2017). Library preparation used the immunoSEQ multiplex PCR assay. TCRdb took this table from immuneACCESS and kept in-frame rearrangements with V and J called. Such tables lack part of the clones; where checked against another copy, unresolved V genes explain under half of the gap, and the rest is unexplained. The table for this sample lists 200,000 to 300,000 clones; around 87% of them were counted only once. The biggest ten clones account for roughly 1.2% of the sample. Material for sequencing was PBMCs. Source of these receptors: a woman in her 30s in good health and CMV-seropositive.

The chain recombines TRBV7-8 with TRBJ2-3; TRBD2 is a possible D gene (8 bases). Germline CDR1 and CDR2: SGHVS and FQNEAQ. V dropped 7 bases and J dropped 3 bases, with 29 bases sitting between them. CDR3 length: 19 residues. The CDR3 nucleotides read TGTGCCAGCAAGGACAGGCCTTGGGAGAGCGGGAGAAGGACAGATACGCAGTATTTT. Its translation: CASKDRPWESGRRTDTQYF.

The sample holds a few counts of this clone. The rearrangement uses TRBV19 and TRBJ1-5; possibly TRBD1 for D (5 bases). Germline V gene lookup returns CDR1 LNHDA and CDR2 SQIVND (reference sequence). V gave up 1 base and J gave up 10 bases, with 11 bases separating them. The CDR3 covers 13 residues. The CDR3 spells CASSIGSGAPQHF. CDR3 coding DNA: TGTGCCAGTAGTATAGGATCTGGGGCACCCCAGCATTTT.

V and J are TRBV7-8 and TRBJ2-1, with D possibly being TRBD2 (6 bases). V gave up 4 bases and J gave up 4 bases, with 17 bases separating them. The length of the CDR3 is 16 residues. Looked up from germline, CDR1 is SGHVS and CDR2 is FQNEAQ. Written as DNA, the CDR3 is TGTGCCAGCAGCTCCCTTGGGGCGGGACCTTACAATGAGCAGTTCTTC. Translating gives CASSSLGAGPYNEQFF.

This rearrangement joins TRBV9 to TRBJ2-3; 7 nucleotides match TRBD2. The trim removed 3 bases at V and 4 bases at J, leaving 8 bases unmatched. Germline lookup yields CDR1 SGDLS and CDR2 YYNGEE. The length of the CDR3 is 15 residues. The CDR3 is CASSAGGGGADTQYF. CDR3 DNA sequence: TGTGCCAGCAGCGCTGGCGGGGGAGGTGCAGATACGCAGTATTTT.

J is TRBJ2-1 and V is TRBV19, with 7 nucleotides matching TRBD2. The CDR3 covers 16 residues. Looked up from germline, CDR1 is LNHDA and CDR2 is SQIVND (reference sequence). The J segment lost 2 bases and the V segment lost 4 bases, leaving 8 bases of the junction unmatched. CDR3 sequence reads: CASSTRPSGAYNEQFF. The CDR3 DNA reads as TGTGCCAGTAGTACCAGGCCCAGCGGGGCCTACAATGAGCAGTTCTTC. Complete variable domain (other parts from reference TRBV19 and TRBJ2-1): DGGITQSPKYLFRKEGQNVTLSCEQNLNHDAMYWYRQDPGQGLRLIYYSQIVNDFQKGDIAEGYSVSREKKESFPLTVTSAQKNPTAFYLCASSTRPSGAYNEQFFGPGTRLTVL.

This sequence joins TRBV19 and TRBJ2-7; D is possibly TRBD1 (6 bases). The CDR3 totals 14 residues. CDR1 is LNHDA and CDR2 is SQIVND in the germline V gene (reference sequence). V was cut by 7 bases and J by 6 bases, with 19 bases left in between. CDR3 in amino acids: CASMETGQECEQYF. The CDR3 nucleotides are TGTGCCAGTATGGAAACAGGGCAGGAATGCGAGCAGTACTTC.

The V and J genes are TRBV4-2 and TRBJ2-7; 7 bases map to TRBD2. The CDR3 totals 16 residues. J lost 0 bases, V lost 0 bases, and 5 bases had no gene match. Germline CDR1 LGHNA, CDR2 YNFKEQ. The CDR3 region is CASSQDGGGNSYEQYF. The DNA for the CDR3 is TGTGCCAGCAGCCAAGATGGGGGAGGGAACTCCTACGAGCAGTACTTC.

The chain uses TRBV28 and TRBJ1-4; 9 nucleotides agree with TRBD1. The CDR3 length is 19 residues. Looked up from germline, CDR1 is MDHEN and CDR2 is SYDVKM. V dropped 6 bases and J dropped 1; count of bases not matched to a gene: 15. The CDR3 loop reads CASSQGRGQGGRTNEKLFF. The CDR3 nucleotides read TGTGCCAGCAGCCAAGGCCGGGGACAGGGAGGGAGAACTAATGAAAAACTGTTTTTT.

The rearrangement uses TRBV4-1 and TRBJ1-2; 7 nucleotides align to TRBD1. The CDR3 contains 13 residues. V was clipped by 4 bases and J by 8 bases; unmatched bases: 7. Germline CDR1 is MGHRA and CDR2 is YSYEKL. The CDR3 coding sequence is TGCGCCAGCAGCCGCAACACAGGGGCCGGCTACACCTTC. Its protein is CASSRNTGAGYTF.

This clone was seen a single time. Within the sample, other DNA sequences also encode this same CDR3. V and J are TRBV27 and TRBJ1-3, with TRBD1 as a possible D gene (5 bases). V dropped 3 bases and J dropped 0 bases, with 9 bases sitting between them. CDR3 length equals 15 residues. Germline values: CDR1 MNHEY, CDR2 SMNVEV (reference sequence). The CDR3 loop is CASSFQGNSGNTIYF. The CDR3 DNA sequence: TGTGCCAGCAGTTTTCAGGGCAACTCTGGAAACACCATATATTTT.

CDR3 coding DNA: TGTGCCAGCAGCCCATCGGCGGGAGAGACCCAGTACTTC. Residues: CASSPSAGETQYF. The chain employs TRBV27 and TRBJ2-5; TRBD2 is a possible D gene (5 bases). Trimming left V 6 bases short and J 4 bases short, with 12 bases between. Looked up from germline, CDR1 is MNHEY and CDR2 is SMNVEV (reference sequence). The length of the CDR3 is 13 residues.

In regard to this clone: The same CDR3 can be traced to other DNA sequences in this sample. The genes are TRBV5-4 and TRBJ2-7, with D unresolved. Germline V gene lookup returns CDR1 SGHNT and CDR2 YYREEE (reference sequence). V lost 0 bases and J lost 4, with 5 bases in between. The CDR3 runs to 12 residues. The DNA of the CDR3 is TGTGCCAGCAGCTTGGGAGCGTACGAGCAGTACTTC. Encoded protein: CASSLGAYEQYF.

The CDR3 sequence is CASSRAGYGEQFF. The CDR3 coding sequence is TGCGCCAGCAGCCGCGCAGGGTACGGTGAGCAGTTCTTC. V is TRBV5-1 and J is TRBJ2-1; D is possibly TRBD1 (5 bases). V shed 4 bases and J shed 9 bases, with 14 bases lying between them. Germline CDR1 is SGHRS and CDR2 is YFSETQ. This CDR3 is built from 13 residues.

The CDR3 DNA follows: TGTGCCAGCAGCCCAAGAAAAAACCAGGGCTATGGCTACACCTTC. It translates to CASSPRKNQGYGYTF. V and J are TRBV5-6 and TRBJ1-2; a possible D gene is TRBD1 (5 bases). The germline V gene encodes CDR1 SGHDT and CDR2 YYEEEE. The CDR3 extends over 15 amino acids. V shed 4 bases and J shed 4 bases, with 17 bases lying between them.

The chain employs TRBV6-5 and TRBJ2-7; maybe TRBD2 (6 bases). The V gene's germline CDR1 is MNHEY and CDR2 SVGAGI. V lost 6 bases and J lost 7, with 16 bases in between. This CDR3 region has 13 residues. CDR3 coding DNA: TGTGCCAGCAGCCGGACTACCCTTGAAGAGCAGTACTTC. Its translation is CASSRTTLEEQYF.

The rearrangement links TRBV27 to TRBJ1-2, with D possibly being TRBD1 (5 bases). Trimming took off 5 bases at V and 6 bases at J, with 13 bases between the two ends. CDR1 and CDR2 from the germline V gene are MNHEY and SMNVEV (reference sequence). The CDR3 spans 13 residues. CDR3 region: CASSHQGLDGYTF. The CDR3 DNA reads TGTGCCAGCAGTCACCAGGGATTAGATGGCTACACCTTC.

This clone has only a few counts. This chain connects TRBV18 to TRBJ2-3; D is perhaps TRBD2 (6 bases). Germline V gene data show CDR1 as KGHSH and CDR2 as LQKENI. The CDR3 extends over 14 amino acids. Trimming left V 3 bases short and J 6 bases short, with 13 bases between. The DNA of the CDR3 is TGTGCCAGCTCACCCCGGGGGACGGAGGATACGCAGTATTTT. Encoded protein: CASSPRGTEDTQYF.

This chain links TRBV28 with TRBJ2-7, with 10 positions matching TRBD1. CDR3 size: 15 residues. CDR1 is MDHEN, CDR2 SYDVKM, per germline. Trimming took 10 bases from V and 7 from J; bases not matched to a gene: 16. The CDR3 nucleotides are TGTGCCACCCTTGTGGGACAGGGGAATTTGGGTGAGCAGTACTTC. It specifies CATLVGQGNLGEQYF.

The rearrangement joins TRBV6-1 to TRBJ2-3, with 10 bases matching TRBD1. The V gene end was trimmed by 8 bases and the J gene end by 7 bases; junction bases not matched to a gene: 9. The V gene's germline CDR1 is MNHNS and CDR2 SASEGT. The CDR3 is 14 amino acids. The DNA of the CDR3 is TGTGCCAGCGGTACTGACAGGGGGCTTAATACGCAGTATTTT. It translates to CASGTDRGLNTQYF.

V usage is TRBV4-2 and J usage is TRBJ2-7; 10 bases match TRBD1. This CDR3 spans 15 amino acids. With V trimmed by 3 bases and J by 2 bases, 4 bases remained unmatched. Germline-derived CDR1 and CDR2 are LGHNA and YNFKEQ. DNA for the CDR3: TGTGCCAGCAGCCATTCCGGGACAGGGGCCTACGAGCAGTACTTC. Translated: CASSHSGTGAYEQYF.

DNA of the CDR3: TGTGCCAGCACTATAGCGGGCAGGAGCTCCTACGAGCAGTACTTC. Protein product: CASTIAGRSSYEQYF. The rearrangement links TRBV6-6 to TRBJ2-7; 7 bases map to TRBD2. This CDR3 is 15 amino acids long. Losses at the gene ends were 7 bases for V and 0 bases for J; bases not matched to a gene: 9. Germline assignment: CDR1 MNHNY and CDR2 SVGAGI (reference sequence).

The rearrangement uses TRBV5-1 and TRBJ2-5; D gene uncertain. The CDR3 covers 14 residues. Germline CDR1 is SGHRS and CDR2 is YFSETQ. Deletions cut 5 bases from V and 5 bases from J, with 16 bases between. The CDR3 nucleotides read TGCGCCAGCAGGACGGAGCCAGCCGGGGAGACCCAGTACTTC. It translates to CASRTEPAGETQYF. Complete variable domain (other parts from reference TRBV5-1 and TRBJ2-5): KAGVTQTPRYLIKTRGQQVTLSCSPISGHRSVSWYQQTPGQGLQFLFEYFSETQRNKGNFPGRFSGRQFSNSRSEMNVSTLELGDSALYLCASRTEPAGETQYFGPGTRLLVL.

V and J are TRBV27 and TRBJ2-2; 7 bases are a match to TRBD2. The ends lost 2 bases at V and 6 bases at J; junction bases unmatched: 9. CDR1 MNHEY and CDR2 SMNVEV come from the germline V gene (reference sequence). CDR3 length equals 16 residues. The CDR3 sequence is CASSLARGVVAGELFF. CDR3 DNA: TGTGCCAGCAGTTTAGCCCGGGGGGTCGTGGCCGGGGAGCTGTTTTTT.

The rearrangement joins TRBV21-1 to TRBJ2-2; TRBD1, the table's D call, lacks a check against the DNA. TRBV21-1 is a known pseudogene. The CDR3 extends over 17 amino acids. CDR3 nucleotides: TGTGCCAGCAGCTCATACCACGGGACAGGTTCTACCGGGGAGCTGTTTTTT. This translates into CASSSYHGTGSTGELFF.

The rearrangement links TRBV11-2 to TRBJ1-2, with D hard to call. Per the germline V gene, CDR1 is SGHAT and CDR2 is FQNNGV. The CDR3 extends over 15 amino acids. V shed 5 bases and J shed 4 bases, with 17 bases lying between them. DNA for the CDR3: TGTGCCAGCAGCGCAAGCCCAGCCGCGGCCTATGGCTACACCTTC. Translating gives CASSASPAAAYGYTF.

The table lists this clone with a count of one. DNA of the CDR3: TGTGCCAGCAGCCCAATTAGCGGTCGGAGCTCCTACAATGAGCAGTTCTTC. Protein: CASSPISGRSSYNEQFF. The V and J genes are TRBV7-9 and TRBJ2-1; perhaps TRBD2 as D (6 bases). Germline CDR1 and CDR2: SEHNR and FQNEAQ (reference sequence). The CDR3 has 17 residues. With 5 bases removed from V and 0 bases from J, the gap between germline ends came to 17 bases.

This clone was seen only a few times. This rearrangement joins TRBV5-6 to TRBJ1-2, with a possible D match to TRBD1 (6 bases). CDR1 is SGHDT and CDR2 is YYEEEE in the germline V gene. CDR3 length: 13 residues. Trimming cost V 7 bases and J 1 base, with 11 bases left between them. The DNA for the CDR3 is TGTGCCAGCTTCCAACAGGGTAACTATGGCTACACCTTC. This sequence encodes CASFQQGNYGYTF.

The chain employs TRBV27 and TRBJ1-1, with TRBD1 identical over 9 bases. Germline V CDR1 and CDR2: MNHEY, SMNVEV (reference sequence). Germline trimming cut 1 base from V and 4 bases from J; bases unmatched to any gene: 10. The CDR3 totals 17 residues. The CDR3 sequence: CASSLYRGTGRSTEAFF. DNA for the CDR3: TGTGCCAGCAGTTTATACCGTGGGACAGGGAGAAGCACTGAAGCTTTCTTT.

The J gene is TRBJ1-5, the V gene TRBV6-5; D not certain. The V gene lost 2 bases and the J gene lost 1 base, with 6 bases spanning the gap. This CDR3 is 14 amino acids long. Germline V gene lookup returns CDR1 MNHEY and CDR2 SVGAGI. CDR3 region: CASSYGLSNQPQHF. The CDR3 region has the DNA TGTGCCAGCAGTTACGGGCTGAGCAATCAGCCCCAGCATTTT.

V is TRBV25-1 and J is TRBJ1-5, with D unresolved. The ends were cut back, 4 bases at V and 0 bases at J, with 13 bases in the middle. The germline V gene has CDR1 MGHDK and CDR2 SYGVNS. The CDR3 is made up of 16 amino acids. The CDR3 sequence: CASSGEGWASNQPQHF. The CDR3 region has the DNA TGTGCCAGCAGTGGGGAGGGATGGGCTAGCAATCAGCCCCAGCATTTT.